These 12 T cell receptor beta chains were all obtained from the same sample, sequenced in a study of cytomegalovirus exposure and HLA in healthy donors. TCRdb's table, derived via immunoSEQ multiplex PCR, lists solely in-frame clones and lacks some. The data show about 120,000 clones, about 85% seen once. Material: PBMCs. All receptors derive from a woman in her twenties or thirties in good health and CMV-seronegative.

The chain has TRBV12-5 and TRBJ2-2; D is perhaps TRBD1 (6 bases). V was pared by 0 bases and J by 1 base, with 9 bases between. The CDR3 totals 16 residues. The germline V gene encodes CDR1 LGHNT and CDR2 FRNRAP. The CDR3 sequence: CASGLVLDRNTGELFF. As DNA, the CDR3 is TGTGCTAGTGGTTTGGTTTTGGACAGGAACACCGGGGAGCTGTTTTTT. The whole variable domain, remainder taken from reference TRBV12-5 and TRBJ2-2, is DARVTQTPRHKVTEMGQEVTMRCQPILGHNTVFWYRQTMMQGLELLAYFRNRAPLDDSGMPKDRFSAEMPDATLATLKIQPSEPRDSAVYFCASGLVLDRNTGELFFGEGSRLTVL.

This rearrangement joins TRBV10-3 to TRBJ2-3; TRBD2 aligns across 8 bases. The germline V gene encodes CDR1 ENHRY and CDR2 SYGVKD. J was trimmed by 9 bases and V by 5 bases; bases with no gene match: 10. The CDR3 spans 14 residues. In nucleotides, the CDR3 is TGTGCCATCAGTATGAGCGGGGGCGCCGGGACGCAGTATTTT. Residues: CAISMSGGAGTQYF.

V gene TRBV19 combines with J gene TRBJ1-2, with 8 positions matching TRBD1. In germline, CDR1 is LNHDA, CDR2 SQIVND (reference sequence). CDR3 length: 13 residues. Unmatched junction bases numbered 8, after V lost 7 bases and J lost 7 bases. Here the CDR3 reads CASNQDRVGGYTF. The CDR3 nucleotides read TGTGCCAGTAACCAGGACAGGGTTGGTGGCTACACCTTC.

This chain links TRBV11-2 with TRBJ2-5; TRBD2 aligns across 7 bases. This CDR3 has 14 residues. Germline V gene sequence: CDR1 SGHAT, CDR2 FQNNGV. V shed 3 bases, J shed 9 bases, and the junction held 10 bases outside the gene matches. CDR3 in DNA: TGTGCCAGCAGCTTGGGACTCCCCCGGGGGGCCCAGTACTTC. Encoded protein: CASSLGLPRGAQYF.

This chain connects TRBV4-3 to TRBJ2-3; D is unresolved. The germline gives CDR1 LGHNA, CDR2 YSLEER. The CDR3 covers 13 residues. V lost 0 bases to trimming and J lost 4 bases, with 5 bases between them. In DNA, the CDR3 is TGCGCCAGCAGCCAAGACGTCGCAGATACGCAGTATTTT. It translates to CASSQDVADTQYF.

The table lists this clone with a few counts. The chain employs TRBV9 and TRBJ1-2; D ambiguous. The CDR3 has 15 amino acids. The germline V and J ends were trimmed by 4 bases and 0 bases, with 13 bases remaining between them. Germline V gene sequence: CDR1 SGDLS, CDR2 YYNGEE. In DNA form, the CDR3 reads TGTGCCAGCAGCCCTAACCCCGGGACTAACTATGGCTACACCTTC. The encoded protein is CASSPNPGTNYGYTF.

This clone was seen a handful of times. This chain joins TRBV7-9 and TRBJ2-2, with unresolved D. The CDR3 loop spans 14 amino acids. The germline V gene encodes CDR1 SEHNR and CDR2 FQNEAQ (reference sequence). Trimming stripped 8 bases from V and 0 bases from J, with 10 bases between. In nucleotides, the CDR3 is TGTGCCAGCCTTAACTTCGCGAACACCGGGGAGCTGTTTTTT. Translation: CASLNFANTGELFF.

This chain joins TRBV30 and TRBJ2-1; D gene uncertain. This CDR3 has 12 residues. CDR1 and CDR2 from the germline V gene are GTSNPN and SVGIG (reference sequence). Deletions cut 0 bases from V and 7 bases from J, with 7 bases between. The CDR3 region is CAWSVLANEQFF. In DNA, the CDR3 is TGTGCCTGGAGTGTACTTGCTAATGAGCAGTTCTTC.

The chain uses TRBV5-4 and TRBJ2-5; 9 bases match TRBD2. The CDR3 runs to 14 residues. Trimming cost V 4 bases and J 2 bases; bases outside gene matches: 3. Germline values: CDR1 SGHNT, CDR2 YYREEE (reference sequence). CDR3 DNA: TGTGCCAGCAGCCAGGGACTAGCTCAAGAGACCCAGTACTTC. This sequence encodes CASSQGLAQETQYF.

This chain uses TRBV4-3 with TRBJ2-7, with D unresolved. Germline V gene data show CDR1 as LGHNA and CDR2 as YSLEER. The V end lost 1 base, the J end lost 4 bases, and 14 bases lay between the germline ends. This CDR3 contains 15 residues. CDR3 sequence reads: CASSQGSHTGYEQYF. The CDR3 nucleotides are TGCGCCAGCAGCCAAGGTTCACACACCGGGTACGAGCAGTACTTC.

This clone was seen once. The chain uses TRBV6-4 and TRBJ1-5; perhaps TRBD1 as D (6 bases). Trimming pared 7 bases from V and 4 bases from J, leaving 11 bases between. The CDR3 covers 13 residues. CDR1 is MRHNA, CDR2 SNTAGT, per germline. CDR3 sequence reads: CASIKRGNQPQHF. CDR3 nucleotide sequence: TGTGCCAGCATCAAGAGGGGGAATCAGCCCCAGCATTTT.

J is TRBJ1-1 and V is TRBV15, with D uncertain. The CDR3 runs 14 residues. Trimming pared 0 bases from V and 1 base from J, leaving 6 bases between. CDR1 is LNHNV, CDR2 YYDKDF, per germline (reference sequence). The CDR3 here is CATSRERRNTEAFF. The CDR3 DNA is TGTGCCACCAGCAGAGAACGGAGGAACACTGAAGCTTTCTTT. The entire variable domain, with the rest obtained from reference TRBV15 and TRBJ1-1, is as follows: DAMVIQNPRYQVTQFGKPVTLSCSQTLNHNVMYWYQQKSSQAPKLLFHYYDKDFNNEADTPDNFQSRRPNTSFCFLDIRSPGLGDTAMYLCATSRERRNTEAFFGQGTRLTVV.